The 17 T cell receptor beta chains listed next were all sequenced from one sample in a study of vaccination and CD4 T cells after COVID-19. The antigens for these receptors are not known. The sample's treatment: roughly 11-day PBMC culture with coronavirus spike peptide pools or control peptides (ViraFEST assay). The Oncomine TCR Beta short-read assay sequenced DNA from cultured CD4+ T cells. MiXCR, run by TCRdb on the PCR reads, gives a single entry per CDR3 protein. The sample consists of about 19,000 distinct CDR3 sequences, about half of them appearing once. Sequenced here: CD4+ T cells from blood, cultured in vitro, sampled before SARS-CoV-2 vaccination. All receptors derive from a human donor who had recovered from COVID-19.

This clonotype was detected only once. V is TRBV4-1 and J is TRBJ2-7; 7 bases match TRBD1. Germline loops: CDR1 MGHRA, CDR2 YSYEKL. CDR3 length: 15 residues. Trimming took 3 bases from V and 3 from J; bases not matched to a gene: 8. The CDR3 spells CASSQEGGPFYEQYF. CDR3 sequence (DNA): TGCGCCAGCAGCCAGGAAGGGGGCCCCTTCTACGAGCAGTACTTC.

Worth noting for this clonotype: An end of the junction does not agree with germline; a read error may underlie this. V is TRBV10-3 and J is TRBJ2-7, with TRBD2 matching 11 bases. The CDR3 consists of 15 residues. In germline, CDR1 is ENHRY, CDR2 SYGVKD. In DNA form, the CDR3 reads TGTGTCATCACCAATAGCGGGAGGGGGTCGGACGAGCAGTACTTC. Residues: CVITNSGRGSDEQYF.

This clonotype was found once. The chain is built from TRBV20-1 and TRBJ2-2, with D maybe TRBD1 (7 bases). The CDR3 consists of 15 residues. Trimming took 1 base from V and 5 from J, leaving 14 bases between them. Germline V CDR1 and CDR2: DFQATT, SNEGSKA (reference sequence). The CDR3 DNA follows: TGCAGTGCTAGAGGACAGACAGGGACTACCGGGGAGCTGTTTTTT. This sequence encodes CSARGQTGTTGELFF.

The rearrangement links TRBV7-6 to TRBJ2-7; D remains ambiguous. The CDR3 totals 13 residues. V was clipped by 2 bases and J by 6 bases, with 11 bases between them. Per germline, CDR1 SGHVS and CDR2 FNYEAQ. The CDR3 DNA follows: TGTGCCAGCAGCTTATTGCAGGCCGGCGAGCAGTACTTC. As protein: CASSLLQAGEQYF. Full variable domain (missing parts from reference TRBV7-6 and TRBJ2-7): GAGVSQSPRYKVTKRGQDVALRCDPISGHVSLYWYRQALGQGPEFLTYFNYEAQQDKSGLPNDRFSAERPEGSISTLTIQRTEQRDSAMYRCASSLLQAGEQYFGPGTRLTVT.

This clonotype has only a few counts. The rearrangement links TRBV19 to TRBJ1-6; tentatively, D is TRBD1 (5 bases). The length of the CDR3 is 16 residues. Between the trimmed V and J ends, which lost 5 bases and 3 bases, there was a span of 14 bases. Germline V gene lookup returns CDR1 LNHDA and CDR2 SQIVND (reference sequence). The CDR3 DNA sequence: TGTGCCAGTAGTCGCGGGGACTCCTACTATAATTCACCCCTCCACTTT. Translation: CASSRGDSYYNSPLHF.

The gene calls are TRBV5-4 and TRBJ2-5; TRBD1 might be the D (5 bases). Germline CDR1 SGHNT, CDR2 YYREEE (reference sequence). The CDR3 loop spans 15 amino acids. The germline V and J ends were trimmed by 4 bases and 5 bases, with 18 bases remaining between them. CDR3: CASSPVQGLGETQYF. The CDR3 bases are TGTGCCAGCAGCCCGGTGCAGGGTCTGGGTGAGACCCAGTACTTC. Using reference TRBV5-4 and TRBJ2-5 for the parts outside the CDR3, the full variable domain is ETGVTQSPTHLIKTRGQQVTLRCSSQSGHNTVSWYQQALGQGPQFIFQYYREEENGRGNFPPRFSGLQFPNYSSELNVNALELDDSALYLCASSPVQGLGETQYFGPGTRLLVL.

The J gene is TRBJ2-3, the V gene TRBV15; TRBD1 aligns across 8 bases. Germline values: CDR1 LNHNV, CDR2 YYDKDF (reference sequence). The ends lost 4 bases at V and 2 bases at J; junction bases unmatched: 5. This CDR3 contains 15 residues. The CDR3 sequence: CATSIDRGNTDTQYF. For the CDR3, the DNA is TGTGCCACCAGCATTGACAGGGGCAACACAGATACGCAGTATTTT.

Remarks on this clonotype: The junction differs from germline at one of its ends, possibly a read error. The rearrangement uses TRBV7-2 and TRBJ1-2, with 8 bases matching TRBD1. The germline V gene encodes CDR1 SGHTA and CDR2 FQGNSA. The CDR3 has 13 residues. The CDR3 is CASSFMTGAVEAF. The CDR3 bases are TGTGCCAGCAGCTTCATGACAGGGGCGGTCGAGGCCTTC.

The table lists this clonotype with a few counts. The chain joins TRBV7-2 to TRBJ1-5, with D unresolved. The CDR3 covers 13 residues. CDR1 and CDR2 (germline): SGHTA, FQGNSA. The V gene lost 4 bases and the J gene lost 5 bases, with 9 bases spanning the gap. As DNA, the CDR3 is TGTGCCAGCAGCTCCCGAGCCGATCAGCCCCAGCATTTT. This codes for CASSSRADQPQHF.

The chain links TRBV5-1 to TRBJ2-5, with 8 bases matching TRBD2. Germline values: CDR1 SGHRS, CDR2 YFSETQ. The CDR3 has 15 amino acids. The junction had 8 bases not matched to a gene; V was cut back by 2 bases and J by 5 bases. The DNA for the CDR3 is TGCGCCAGCAGCTTCCGGGAGGGCTCTGTGGAGACCCAGTACTTC. Amino acids: CASSFREGSVETQYF.

V is TRBV5-4 and J is TRBJ2-7; D remains ambiguous. V was pared by 4 bases and J by 4 bases, with 21 bases between. Germline V gene sequence: CDR1 SGHNT, CDR2 YYREEE (reference sequence). CDR3 length: 16 amino acids. The CDR3 reads CASSHTLPNPNYEQYF. The CDR3 DNA follows: TGTGCCAGCAGCCACACCCTCCCAAACCCTAATTACGAGCAGTACTTC.

The CDR3 sequence is CASSLEGGSPLHF. The CDR3 region has the DNA TGTGCCAGCAGCTTAGAAGGCGGATCACCCCTCCACTTT. V usage is TRBV7-9 and J usage is TRBJ1-6, with D unresolved. The CDR3 has 13 residues. V was cut by 1 base and J by 10 bases, with 8 bases left in between. CDR1 is SEHNR and CDR2 is FQNEAQ in the germline V gene (reference sequence).

V is TRBV20-1 and J is TRBJ1-2; the D is unclear. The V end was cut by 3 bases, the J end by 8 bases, with 13 bases between. CDR3 length: 12 residues. The V gene's germline CDR1 is DFQATT and CDR2 SNEGSKA (reference sequence). This CDR3 reads CSARDRLRGYTF. The CDR3 bases are TGCAGTGCTAGGGACCGCCTAAGGGGCTACACCTTC.

The CDR3 bases are TGCAGTGCTCTCCTAGATAAAGGCCTTTTTGGGAATGAGCAGTTCTTC. The encoded protein is CSALLDKGLFGNEQFF. V usage is TRBV20-1 and J usage is TRBJ2-1, with D unclear. V was cut by 5 bases and J by 7 bases, with 24 bases left in between. Germline loops: CDR1 DFQATT, CDR2 SNEGSKA (reference sequence). There are 16 residues in the CDR3.

This clonotype has only a few counts. The chain has TRBV14 and TRBJ1-6; the D is unclear. V was pared by 1 base and J by 7 bases, with 8 bases between. CDR3 length: 14 amino acids. Germline CDR1 SGHDN, CDR2 FVKESK. The CDR3 loop reads CASSQGRHNSPLHF. Here the CDR3 DNA reads TGTGCCAGCAGCCAAGGAAGACACAATTCACCCCTCCACTTT.

The J gene is TRBJ1-1, the V gene TRBV20-1, with unresolved D. The CDR3 covers 14 residues. Per the germline V gene, CDR1 is DFQATT and CDR2 is SNEGSKA (reference sequence). The V and J ends lost 0 bases and 1 base respectively, with 9 bases between them. The CDR3 nucleotides read TGCAGTGCTAGAGAAAACAGATGGAACACTGAAGCTTTCTTT. Translation: CSARENRWNTEAFF.

This clonotype appeared a few times. The chain has TRBV27 and TRBJ1-2; D remains unclear. Trimming pared 2 bases from V and 1 base from J, leaving 8 bases between. CDR1 MNHEY and CDR2 SMNVEV come from the germline V gene (reference sequence). CDR3 size: 14 residues. The CDR3 is CASSLTALNYGYTF. The CDR3 nucleotides are TGTGCCAGCAGTTTAACTGCTCTTAACTATGGCTACACCTTC.